The 32 T cell receptor beta chains below were found in one sample sequenced in a study of T-cell reconstitution after alpha-beta-depleted transplantation in children. Unique molecular identifiers were incorporated during preparation of the TCRbeta library. Using its own MiXCR run on the PCR reads, TCRdb lists one record per CDR3 protein. The data contain more than 500,000 distinct CDR3 sequences, over 10% of them singletons. Material: PBMCs, mostly from graft donor cells, obtained 180 days after TCRalphabeta/CD19-depleted stem cell transplant. These receptors came from a female patient between 2 and 10 years old who had a stem cell transplant for aplastic anemia, so the T cells may come from the graft donor.

V and J are TRBV28 and TRBJ2-4, with a weak D call TRBD1 (5 bases). Trimming took off 4 bases at V and 6 bases at J, with 19 bases between the two ends. This CDR3 has 16 amino acids. Per the germline V gene, CDR1 is MDHEN and CDR2 is SYDVKM. The CDR3 nucleotides read TGTGCCAGCAGTTCTTCTGAGACAGACTTTAGAAACATTCAGTACTTC. Translation: CASSSSETDFRNIQYF.

This clonotype has more than one count but fewer than ten. The chain has TRBV7-9 and TRBJ2-1; TRBD2 agrees at 9 bases. CDR3 length equals 16 residues. V lost 2 bases to trimming and J lost 6 bases; unmatched junction nucleotides: 8. Germline V gives CDR1 SEHNR, CDR2 FQNEAQ (reference sequence). The CDR3 coding sequence is TGTGCCAGCAGCTTAAAGGCTAGCGGGGACCCCAATGAGCAGTTCTTC. It is translated as CASSLKASGDPNEQFF.

The V and J genes are TRBV9 and TRBJ2-3, with 8 bases aligning to TRBD2. This CDR3 region has 16 residues. The germline V gene encodes CDR1 SGDLS and CDR2 YYNGEE. V lost 2 bases to trimming and J lost 3 bases; unmatched junction nucleotides: 8. For the CDR3, the DNA is TGTGCCAGCAGCGTCACTGTCGGGAGGGGGACAGATACGCAGTATTTT. Its protein product is CASSVTVGRGTDTQYF. Supplemented by reference TRBV9 and TRBJ2-3, the full variable domain reads DSGVTQTPKHLITATGQRVTLRCSPRSGDLSVYWYQQSLDQGLQFLIQYYNGEERAKGNILERFSAQQFPDLHSELNLSSLELGDSALYFCASSVTVGRGTDTQYFGPGTRLTVL.

The V call is TRBV3-1, the J call TRBJ1-1, with no clear D. With 3 bases removed from V and 14 bases from J, the gap between germline ends came to 13 bases. This CDR3 has 11 amino acids. Per the germline V gene, CDR1 is LGHDT and CDR2 is YNNKEL (reference sequence). In nucleotides, the CDR3 is TGTGCCAGCAGCCAGGGCCCGGGGTGCTTCTTT. This encodes CASSQGPGCFF.

This clonotype was picked up many times. The chain combines TRBV12-3 or TRBV12-4 with TRBJ2-5, with TRBD2 as a possible D gene (7 bases). Trimming removed 5 bases from V and 5 bases from J, with 12 bases in between. CDR3 length: 13 residues. CDR3 in DNA: TGTGCCAGCAGTGTGGGGGGGCGGGAGACCCAGTACTTC. Amino acid sequence: CASSVGGRETQYF.

This clonotype was observed a handful of times. The V and J genes are TRBV6-6 and TRBJ2-3; D not resolved. The CDR3 is made up of 13 amino acids. V was clipped by 8 bases and J by 2 bases, with 11 bases between them. Germline V gene sequence: CDR1 MNHNY, CDR2 SVGAGI (reference sequence). The CDR3 is CASVRHFTDTQYF. The CDR3 nucleotides read TGTGCCAGCGTAAGACATTTCACAGATACGCAGTATTTT.

This clonotype was counted a few times. The chain recombines TRBV6-5 with TRBJ2-1; D remains unclear. Germline CDR1 is MNHEY and CDR2 is SVGAGI. CDR3 length: 14 amino acids. With 2 bases removed from V and 7 bases from J, the gap between germline ends came to 12 bases. The CDR3 is CASSYENRKNEQFF. Here the CDR3 DNA reads TGTGCCAGCAGTTACGAAAACAGAAAGAATGAGCAGTTCTTC.

This clonotype has a count of ten or more. The chain carries TRBV3-1 and TRBJ2-4, with TRBD2 matching over 9 bases. The CDR3 spans 16 residues. Unmatched junction bases numbered 10, after V lost 1 base and J lost 9 bases. Germline V gene sequence: CDR1 LGHDT, CDR2 YNNKEL (reference sequence). CDR3 nucleotides: TGTGCCAGCAGCCAAGGTCCCGGGACTAGCATGGGCATTCAGTACTTC. Protein product: CASSQGPGTSMGIQYF.

This clonotype has only a few counts. This chain joins TRBV2 and TRBJ2-7; D is possibly TRBD2 (5 bases). Per germline, CDR1 SNHLY and CDR2 FYNNEI. The CDR3 length is 14 residues. V lost 3 bases to trimming and J lost 3 bases, with 12 bases between them. The CDR3 nucleotides read TGTGCCAGCAGTGAGTTAGGAGGCTACTACGAGCAGTACGTC. This gives the protein CASSELGGYYEQYV.

This clonotype was seen more than once but under ten times. The CDR3: CASRKGLAGVRGWGTYEQYV. DNA of the CDR3: TGTGCCAGCAGAAAGGGACTAGCGGGAGTCAGGGGGTGGGGGACCTACGAGCAGTACGTC. V and J are TRBV6-2 or TRBV6-3 and TRBJ2-7, with 14 bases matching TRBD2. The CDR3 spans 20 residues. Losses at the gene ends were 6 bases for V and 2 bases for J; bases not matched to a gene: 18. The germline V gene encodes CDR1 MNHEY and CDR2 SVGEGT.

This clonotype was detected a few times. V usage is TRBV20-1 and J usage is TRBJ2-5; maybe TRBD1 (6 bases). Germline CDR1 reads DFQATT; CDR2 reads SNEGSKA (reference sequence). Deletions cut 6 bases from V and 5 bases from J, with 16 bases between. The CDR3 covers 13 residues. CDR3 sequence: CSAPTSGAETQYF. The CDR3 bases are TGCAGTGCCCCTACCTCAGGGGCCGAGACCCAGTACTTC.

The chain joins TRBV29-1 to TRBJ2-5; 11 bases match TRBD2. The CDR3 sequence is 15 residues long. V was clipped by 5 bases and J by 2 bases; unmatched bases: 7. Germline V CDR1 and CDR2: SQVTM, ANQGSEA. The CDR3 DNA reads as TGCAGCGTTAAACCGGGACTAGCGGATCAAGAGACCCAGTACTTC. Protein product: CSVKPGLADQETQYF.

The chain joins TRBV24-1 to TRBJ2-5; 12 bases fit TRBD1. The CDR3 contains 16 residues. The germline V gene encodes CDR1 KGHDR and CDR2 SFDVKD. J was trimmed by 5 bases and V by 4 bases; bases with no gene match: 7. CDR3 sequence reads: CATSESGTGGFETQYF. CDR3 DNA: TGTGCCACCAGTGAGTCCGGGACAGGGGGCTTCGAGACCCAGTACTTC.

This clonotype turned up a few times. The gene calls are TRBV6-2 or TRBV6-3 and TRBJ2-4, with unresolved D. V lost 0 bases and J 0 bases, leaving 18 bases between the germline ends. The CDR3 contains 19 residues. Germline CDR1 reads MNHEY; CDR2 reads SVGEGT. The CDR3 nucleotides read TGTGCCAGCAGTTACTCGTCGATCCAGATTCCACTAGCCAAAAACATTCAGTACTTC. It is translated as CASSYSSIQIPLAKNIQYF.

This clonotype came up a few times. The chain joins TRBV4-1 to TRBJ2-3, with TRBD1 as a possible D gene (6 bases). The V and J ends lost 1 base and 0 bases respectively, with 14 bases between them. The germline gives CDR1 MGHRA, CDR2 YSYEKL. The CDR3 sequence is 17 residues long. The CDR3 reads CASSQVSGQRSTDTQYF. The CDR3 region has the DNA TGCGCCAGCAGCCAAGTAAGCGGACAGAGGAGCACAGATACGCAGTATTTT.

V usage is TRBV7-2 and J usage is TRBJ1-1; possible D gene TRBD1, 5 bases. Trimming pared 0 bases from V and 12 bases from J, leaving 8 bases between. The CDR3 is 11 residues long. Germline values: CDR1 SGHTA, CDR2 FQGNSA. The CDR3 DNA sequence: TGTGCCAGCAGCTTAGCAGGGGTGCCTTTCTTT. Translated: CASSLAGVPFF.

This clonotype showed up just a few times. The chain has TRBV28 and TRBJ1-4; TRBD1 might be the D (5 bases). Per the germline V gene, CDR1 is MDHEN and CDR2 is SYDVKM. V was cut by 5 bases and J by 10 bases, with 14 bases left in between. The CDR3 runs 13 residues. This CDR3 reads CASSRRGGGKLFF. In nucleotides, the CDR3 is TGTGCCAGCAGTAGGAGGGGTGGCGGAAAACTGTTTTTT.

This clonotype was observed at least ten times. The V and J genes are TRBV15 and TRBJ1-4, with no clear D. This CDR3 contains 15 residues. Germline-derived CDR1 and CDR2 are LNHNV and YYDKDF (reference sequence). Trimming cost V 1 base and J 8 bases, with 14 bases left between them. The CDR3 sequence is CATSRGAGSREKLFF. In DNA form, the CDR3 reads TGTGCCACCAGCAGAGGGGCAGGATCGAGGGAAAAACTGTTTTTT.

In this sample, this clonotype turned up a few times. This chain uses TRBV27 with TRBJ2-3; 11 positions agree with TRBD2. This CDR3 is 15 amino acids long. J was trimmed by 4 bases and V by 6 bases; bases with no gene match: 6. The germline V gene has CDR1 MNHEY and CDR2 SMNVEV (reference sequence). CDR3 loop: CASSLAGGMSDTQYF. As DNA, the CDR3 is TGTGCCAGCAGCTTAGCGGGAGGGATGTCAGATACGCAGTATTTT.

This chain connects TRBV7-2 to TRBJ1-4; TRBD1 might be the D (6 bases). Trimming removed 4 bases from V and 8 bases from J, with 17 bases in between. The germline gives CDR1 SGHTA, CDR2 FQGNSA. The CDR3 extends over 15 amino acids. The CDR3 spells CASSWRGGPREKLFF. The CDR3, as DNA: TGTGCCAGCAGCTGGAGGGGGGGGCCTCGGGAAAAACTGTTTTTT.

In this sample, this clonotype turned up a few times. This chain uses TRBV4-1 with TRBJ1-4; 7 bases map to TRBD1. CDR3 length: 16 amino acids. Looked up from germline, CDR1 is MGHRA and CDR2 is YSYEKL. V was pared by 2 bases and J by 5 bases, with 8 bases of the junction left unmatched. The CDR3 here is CASSQPLQGMNEKLFF. For the CDR3, the DNA is TGCGCCAGCAGCCAACCTCTACAGGGGATGAATGAAAAACTGTTTTTT.

This clonotype was seen a handful of times. This CDR3 reads CASGSAGGPYNEQFF. The CDR3 DNA reads TGTGCTAGTGGTTCAGCGGGAGGCCCCTACAATGAGCAGTTCTTC. V and J are TRBV12-5 and TRBJ2-1; 9 bases agree with TRBD2. The CDR3 loop spans 15 amino acids. Losses at the gene ends were 4 bases for V and 2 bases for J; bases not matched to a gene: 3. CDR1 and CDR2 (germline): LGHNT, FRNRAP.

This clonotype was picked up a small number of times. The rearrangement uses TRBV7-8 and TRBJ2-2; D call uncertain. From germline, CDR1 is SGHVS and CDR2 FQNEAQ. Trimming shortened V by 4 bases and J by 7 bases, and 10 bases separated the two germline ends. The CDR3 consists of 13 residues. The CDR3 region is CASSSGRSGELFF. CDR3 DNA: TGTGCCAGCAGCTCCGGAAGGAGCGGGGAGCTGTTTTTT.

This clonotype was seen a few times. The V and J genes are TRBV20-1 and TRBJ2-2; D remains ambiguous. V was cut by 6 bases and J by 6 bases, with 11 bases left in between. CDR3 size: 12 residues. CDR1 and CDR2 from the germline V gene are DFQATT and SNEGSKA (reference sequence). CDR3 in DNA: TGCAGTGCCACCCCCTCGCCCGGGGAGCTGTTTTTT. Amino acid sequence: CSATPSPGELFF.

V and J are TRBV20-1 and TRBJ2-2, with D perhaps matching TRBD2 (6 bases). V lost 3 bases and J lost 4, with 15 bases in between. Germline loops: CDR1 DFQATT, CDR2 SNEGSKA (reference sequence). The CDR3 totals 15 residues. The CDR3, as DNA: TGCAGTGCTAGGGGCGGGGCCGAGGGCACCGGGGAGCTGTTTTTT. This encodes CSARGGAEGTGELFF.

In this sample, this clonotype turned up a few times. The chain links TRBV15 to TRBJ2-7, with a weak D call TRBD2 (6 bases). Germline CDR1 and CDR2: LNHNV and YYDKDF (reference sequence). The CDR3 extends over 12 amino acids. V lost 0 bases to trimming and J lost 13 bases, with 13 bases between them. CDR3 nucleotide sequence: TGTGCCACCAGCAGAGATACGGGAGATGTCTACGTC. This gives the protein CATSRDTGDVYV.

The chain recombines TRBV6-1 with TRBJ2-1, with D possibly being TRBD2 (5 bases). The CDR3 is 15 amino acids. CDR1 and CDR2 from the germline V gene are MNHNS and SASEGT. Trimming removed 6 bases at V and 8 bases at J, with 20 bases between. The CDR3 reads CASSPLVIRRDEQFF. Written as DNA, the CDR3 is TGTGCCAGCAGCCCACTAGTCATTCGGCGTGATGAGCAGTTCTTC.

This clonotype was counted between two and nine times. The chain uses TRBV28 and TRBJ1-5; D is possibly TRBD1 (5 bases). CDR3 length: 16 residues. The ends were cut back, 5 bases at V and 9 bases at J, with 23 bases in the middle. Germline CDR1 reads MDHEN; CDR2 reads SYDVKM. The CDR3 DNA reads as TGTGCCAGCAGTCCCCGGACATACACCTTTCTAGTGCCCCAGCATTTT. Translation gives CASSPRTYTFLVPQHF.

The chain is built from TRBV20-1 and TRBJ1-4, with D perhaps TRBD1 (5 bases). Germline CDR1 is DFQATT and CDR2 is SNEGSKA (reference sequence). The CDR3 spans 14 residues. Between the trimmed V and J ends, which lost 6 bases and 4 bases, there was a span of 15 bases. CDR3 residues: CSAETGVVNEKLFF. As DNA, the CDR3 is TGCAGTGCGGAAACAGGCGTGGTTAATGAAAAACTGTTTTTT.

This chain joins TRBV11-3 and TRBJ2-5; no reliable D call. This CDR3 contains 14 residues. CDR1 and CDR2 (germline): SGHNT, YENEEA. V was clipped by 5 bases and J by 2 bases, with 12 bases between them. In DNA, the CDR3 is TGTGCCAGCAGCCCGAGGACGCCACAAGAGACCCAGTACTTC. It yields the protein CASSPRTPQETQYF.

This clonotype was seen only a few times. The chain links TRBV18 to TRBJ2-1; tentative D call: TRBD1 (6 bases). Germline V CDR1 and CDR2: KGHSH, LQKENI. The V end was cut by 0 bases, the J end by 8 bases, with 8 bases between. The CDR3 runs 13 residues. The DNA for the CDR3 is TGTGCCAGCTCACCACCGTGGGGGCATGAGCAGTTCTTC. This translates into CASSPPWGHEQFF.

The V gene is TRBV7-8, the J gene TRBJ2-7; TRBD2 matches 11 bases. The germline V gene encodes CDR1 SGHVS and CDR2 FQNEAQ. The ends lost 1 base at V and 4 bases at J; junction bases unmatched: 6. The CDR3 runs 16 residues. The DNA of the CDR3 is TGTGCCAGCAGCTTAGTAACTAGCGGGAGATTTTACGAGCAGTACTTC. It is translated as CASSLVTSGRFYEQYF.